This T cell receptor (beta chain) was documented in a study of beta chain features in type 1 diabetes. The study's findings and limits: Shorter TCRB CDR3s, moderately but significantly so, marked every one of the four CD4+ subsets in Type 1 diabetes patients. Here, the possible influence of HLA type (on TCRB rearrangement) remained unresolved.

As to this clone: The antigen is undetermined.

Expressed TCRB transcripts were sequenced because the entire RNA isolate underwent reverse transcription. TCRdb's copy holds only in-frame clones and misses some; the assay was immunoSEQ multiplex PCR. The sample has hundreds of thousands of clones, roughly 13% seen once. Input material: naive CD4+ T cells from blood. The receptor's source is a man between 18 and 35 years old with type 1 diabetes.

CDR3 in DNA: TGCAGTGCTAGGGTAATCGAAAAACTGTTTTTT. This gives the protein CSARVIEKLFF. The chain is built from TRBV20-1 and TRBJ1-4; D not certain. Looked up from germline, CDR1 is DFQATT and CDR2 is SNEGSKA (reference sequence). The CDR3 sequence is 11 residues long. V dropped 3 bases and J dropped 8 bases, with 7 bases sitting between them.